This TCR beta chain came from a study of cytotoxic CD8 clonotypes in ibrutinib-treated CLL. Study-wide findings and caveats: Ibrutinib response saw clonality rise, and progression saw it return toward baseline. At the start, clonality exceeded age-matched healthy donors and followed circulating CD8+ T-cell counts. Private clonotypes, not public ones, expanded at ibrutinib response. Sampling times (in sustained-remission versus progressing patients) were not the same.

CDR3 length: 14 amino acids. Germline CDR1 and CDR2: SNHLY and FYNNEI. V trimming: 2 bases; J trimming: 7 bases; junction bases outside the gene matches: 4. In regard to this clone: Its antigen is as yet unknown.

The protocol was immunoSEQ multiplex PCR, while the TCRdb copy is restricted to in-frame clones and leaves out a portion. The repertoire includes approximately 100,000 clones, about 78% of them detected once, and about 32% sits in the top ten. The rearrangement uses TRBV2 and TRBJ2-2, with 7 bases lining up with TRBD2. This receptor was taken from a human donor with chronic lymphocytic leukemia. The sample here was PBMCs, taken after 12 months of ibrutinib treatment. CDR3: CASSESGAGGELFF. In DNA, the CDR3 is TGTGCCAGCAGTGAAAGCGGGGCAGGCGGGGAGCTGTTTTTT.